This TCR beta chain is drawn from a study of blood T cell repertoires in COVID-19. Study as a whole: Spain, Italy and the United States supplied samples that represented acute and convalescent COVID-19. Nucleic acid was either cDNA or gDNA, and it came from T cells, B-cell-depleted T cells, or PBMCs.

This CDR3 is 14 amino acids long. Trimming pared 0 bases from V and 7 bases from J, leaving 7 bases between. Germline-derived CDR1 and CDR2 are ENHRY and SYGVKD. As handled by the study authors: How many nucleated cells were present was estimated from reference gene primer amplification. Libraries were prepared by immunoSEQ multiplex PCR; TCRdb keeps only in-frame clonotypes and omits some of them. V, J and clone size are those of that table, while D and trimming were read from the DNA. This sample has more than 85,000 clones, with about 81% found just once. The sequence was collected from an elderly man with acute or convalescent COVID-19. The rearrangement uses TRBV10-3 and TRBJ1-6; tentatively, D is TRBD1 (5 bases). The sample comprised peripheral blood. Written as DNA, the CDR3 is TGTGCCATCAGTGAGTCCGGGGGAAATTCACCCCTCCACTTT. Translation gives CAISESGGNSPLHF.